Each of the 7 T cell receptor beta chains below was sequenced from the same sample in a study of blood T cell repertoires in COVID-19. Profiled with immunoSEQ multiplex PCR; TCRdb holds only in-frame clones, not every one. In the table there are more than 95,000 clones, 70% to 85% of which are singletons. The sequencing sample was made of peripheral blood. The receptor source for this set is a woman of 80 years or more with active or convalescent COVID-19.

Here the CDR3 DNA reads TGTGCCAGCAGGCGTACAGGGGGTAATCAGCCCCAGCATTTT. Protein sequence: CASRRTGGNQPQHF. This sequence joins TRBV6-6 and TRBJ1-5; 8 bases are a match to TRBD1. There are 14 residues in the CDR3. The germline V gene has CDR1 MNHNY and CDR2 SVGAGI (reference sequence). Trimming cost V 6 bases and J 4 bases; bases outside gene matches: 5.

V gene TRBV27 combines with J gene TRBJ2-5; D ambiguous. The CDR3 has 13 residues. Deletions cut 6 bases from V and 5 bases from J, with 13 bases between. Looked up from germline, CDR1 is MNHEY and CDR2 is SMNVEV (reference sequence). DNA for the CDR3: TGTGCCAGCAGACCCTTACGAGGCGAGACCCAGTACTTC. Translated: CASRPLRGETQYF.

This chain joins TRBV18 and TRBJ1-3; D gene unclear. Germline loops: CDR1 KGHSH, CDR2 LQKENI. Trimming pared 3 bases from V and 5 bases from J, leaving 11 bases between. The CDR3 covers 14 residues. The CDR3 sequence: CASSPSGSRNTIYF. CDR3 nucleotides: TGTGCCAGCTCACCTTCGGGGTCGAGAAACACCATATATTTT. Complete variable domain (other parts from reference TRBV18 and TRBJ1-3): NAGVMQNPRHLVRRRGQEARLRCSPMKGHSHVYWYRQLPEEGLKFMVYLQKENIIDESGMPKERFSAEFPKEGPSILRIQQVVRGDSAAYFCASSPSGSRNTIYFGEGSWLTVV.

This clone has just one count. This chain links TRBV4-2 with TRBJ2-7; 11 bases line up with TRBD2. V shed 1 base and J 0 bases; nucleotides not matched to a gene: 20. Germline V lookup: CDR1 LGHNA, CDR2 YNFKEQ. The CDR3 has 22 residues. The chain's CDR3 is CASSQAPRTGGLAGQSSYEQYF. The CDR3 nucleotides are TGTGCCAGCAGCCAAGCCCCTCGAACCGGAGGACTAGCGGGCCAAAGCTCCTACGAGCAGTACTTC.

V and J are TRBV27 and TRBJ1-4; 7 nucleotides agree with TRBD1. The CDR3 sequence is 14 residues long. Germline CDR1 reads MNHEY; CDR2 reads SMNVEV (reference sequence). Trimming at V came to 5 bases and at J to 8 bases, leaving 8 bases not matched to a gene. The CDR3 loop reads CASSPQGVREKLFF. As DNA, the CDR3 is TGTGCCAGCAGTCCTCAGGGGGTCCGGGAAAAACTGTTTTTT.

This clone is labeled as medium-sized. The chain recombines TRBV7-2 with TRBJ2-1; weak D call: TRBD2 (6 bases). V was trimmed by 2 bases and J by 9 bases, leaving 11 bases between them. Germline V gives CDR1 SGHTA, CDR2 FQGNSA. The CDR3 is 13 residues long. The CDR3 sequence: CASSLNTRGEQFF. CDR3 sequence (DNA): TGTGCCAGCAGCTTAAACACGCGGGGTGAGCAGTTCTTC. Together with reference TRBV7-2 and TRBJ2-1, the CDR3 gives the full variable domain: GAGVSQSPSNKVTEKGKDVELRCDPISGHTALYWYRQSLGQGLEFLIYFQGNSAPDKSGLPSDRFSAERTGGSVSTLTIQRTQQEDSAVYLCASSLNTRGEQFFGPGTRLTVL.

The chain combines TRBV7-8 with TRBJ2-5, with D hard to call. The germline V gene encodes CDR1 SGHVS and CDR2 FQNEAQ. Trimming shortened V by 5 bases and J by 5 bases, and 15 bases separated the two germline ends. The CDR3 runs 14 residues. CDR3 in DNA: TGTGCCAGCAGCCCAACATGGTACGGGGAGACCCAGTACTTC. Residues: CASSPTWYGETQYF.